A selection of T cell receptor beta chains follows, all from one sample in a study of regulatory T cells in long-lasting Graves disease. Each CDR3 protein gets one entry after TCRdb re-called the multiplex PCR reads with MiXCR. The data contain approximately 540,000 distinct CDR3 sequences, approximately 12% of them seen just once; the ten biggest clones take up about 8.9%. The same data also went into a second study, on T cells in Graves' hyperthyroidism and ophthalmopathy.

The sequencing here drew on peripheral blood mononuclear cells (PBMCs), taken at new diagnosis, from a patient treated with antithyroid drugs. The receptors here all came from a young woman with Graves disease. Both conserved end residues are trimmed from each CDR3. The order of the fields is D gene, clone size, V gene, CDR3 protein. The D gene is left open where the match is weak. Rows may omit the clone size; those that give it use once, few, many or a size class.

TRBD1 . TRBV6-2/TRBV6-3 ASSLTLGTAPKAGANVLT
TRBD1 many TRBV18 ASSLDRTYTEAF
. few TRBV4-3 ASSQEETGRVGGYT
. few TRBV3-1 ASSQDDLARIRY
TRBD2 . TRBV9 ASRQSGGDTGELF
TRBD1 many TRBV27 ASSLWTGSGSPLH
. many TRBV28 ASSLFLKKIQSEPQH
. few TRBV27 ASSLFGTANQPQH
TRBD2 many TRBV12-3/TRBV12-4 ASSVSGSGNIQY
. many TRBV20-1 SASGISNNEQF
TRBD1 many TRBV4-1 ASSQGGPTGFYEQY
. many TRBV27 ASSLFASPDTQY
. many TRBV2 ASNQGLYEQY
. many TRBV29-1 SASGDSNQPQH
. few TRBV18 ASSRDGQGNTEAF
. many TRBV29-1 SVGGAGNTIY
TRBD1 many TRBV20-1 SAQTGESQPQH
TRBD1 . TRBV6-2/TRBV6-3 ASSNRDRMNTEAF
. few TRBV6-5 ASSYRQTYLSYGYT
. many TRBV27 ASRLGQTYEQY
TRBD1 many TRBV19 ASSIRRQGAF
. . TRBV27 ASSQRTDSSYEQY
. many TRBV9 ASSVSGGAANEQF
. . TRBV4-1 ASSQGSQLPTYEQY
TRBD1 many TRBV6-2/TRBV6-3 ASSSTGDSPLH
. many TRBV19 ASRLQRYTDTQY
. . TRBV20-1 SARDYGAPGDYGYT
. many TRBV7-2 ASSSKGPNTEAF
. . TRBV20-1 SVTGETTDTQY
. many TRBV20-1 SARVPGTGGYT
TRBD1 many TRBV30 AWSLRTGGTEAF
. many TRBV13 ASSATGLNQETQY
. many TRBV24-1 ATSDPRTGNYGYT
TRBD2 many TRBV24-1 TTSAGTSGRIYEQF
. many TRBV11-2 ASSPRQVETEAF
. few TRBV29-1 SVRTGSSTEAF
TRBD1 many TRBV19 ASRDRASGYT
. many TRBV11-3 ASSHRRGNEQF
. few TRBV20-1 SASDLLKLGNSPLH
. many TRBV7-8 ASSLWGGLDTQY
. many TRBV6-1 ASWGEGYEQY
. many TRBV11-2 ASSRQRNTGELF
. many TRBV6-2/TRBV6-3 ASSETGSGANVLT
. . TRBV28 ASSKVWGRGGELF
TRBD2 . TRBV4-1 ASSVRREYPDEQY
TRBD1 many TRBV19 ASTSGTGNGPFGYT